This T cell receptor (beta chain) was captured in a study of blood T cell repertoires in COVID-19. Study as a whole: Italy, Spain and the United States were the sources of the convalescent and acute COVID-19 samples. PBMCs, B-cell-depleted T cells, or T cells provided the cDNA or gDNA that made up the material.

Methods used by the authors: Reference gene primers were amplified, and this amplification served to estimate nucleated cell counts. Assay used: immunoSEQ multiplex PCR; TCRdb lists only in-frame clones, some missing. V, J and clone size are taken as reported in that table, and D and trimming were inferred from the DNA itself. Of about 190,000 clones listed, about 81% are singletons. The Seattle site enrolled patients during active infection and followed them longitudinally. The CDR3 length is 16 residues. J gave up 6 bases and V 3 bases, and 8 bases lay outside the gene matches. The V gene's germline CDR1 is SGHTA and CDR2 FQGTGA.

Sequenced material: peripheral blood. This chain links TRBV7-3 with TRBJ2-1, with 10 bases fitting TRBD2. The sequence derives from a woman of 80 years or more with COVID-19, enrolled during active disease. CDR3 sequence: CASSLISGGTLNEQFF. The CDR3 nucleotides read TGTGCCAGCAGCTTGATTAGCGGGGGGACCCTCAATGAGCAGTTCTTC.